These T cell receptor beta chains were read from a single sample in a study of control samples from healthy donors and cancer patients. This table comes from immunoSEQ multiplex PCR, and its TCRdb copy is limited to in-frame clones, with some not included. Counted here are 100,000 to 150,000 clones, about 88% occurring once; the ten biggest clones make up about 3.4%. Material for sequencing was blood. All receptors come from a man aged 50 or older in good health. CDR3s include the opening cysteine and the closing phenylalanine or tryptophan. Fields, in order: D gene, CDR3 length, V gene, J gene, CDR3 protein, CDR3 DNA. D genes are given only for firm matches.

NA	12	TRBV3-1/TRBV3-2	TRBJ2-1	CASSPSTGYYFF	TGTGCCAGCAGCCCGTCGACTGGGTATTATTTCTTC
NA	16	TRBV5-5	TRBJ1-3	CASSFGTLSSGNTIYF	TGTGCCAGCAGCTTTGGGACATTGAGCTCTGGAAACACCATATATTTT
TRBD2	15	TRBV7-2	TRBJ2-3	CASSPGGRSTDTQYF	TGTGCCAGCAGCCCGGGAGGACGGAGCACAGATACGCAGTATTTT
TRBD2	16	TRBV11-3	TRBJ2-3	CASSLLAGGRTDTQYF	TGTGCCAGCAGCTTATTAGCGGGGGGACGCACAGATACGCAGTATTTT
TRBD1	13	TRBV6-5	TRBJ1-6	CASRRDSNSPLHF	TGTGCCAGCAGACGGGACAGTAATTCACCCCTCCACTTT
NA	14	TRBV5-1	TRBJ1-1	CASSSSGWGTEAFF	TGCGCCAGCAGCTCGTCGGGGTGGGGAACTGAAGCTTTCTTT
NA	15	TRBV3-1/TRBV3-2	TRBJ2-3	CASSQVLGARDTQYF	TGTGCCAGCAGCCAAGTTTTGGGGGCCCGGGATACGCAGTATTTT
NA	13	TRBV7-7	TRBJ2-1	CASSYQRGKVQFF	TGTGCTAGCAGCTATCAGCGCGGAAAAGTGCAGTTCTTC
NA	16	TRBV15	TRBJ2-2	CATSRGGASNTGELFF	TGTGCCACCAGCAGAGGTGGGGCCTCGAACACCGGGGAGCTGTTTTTT
NA	16	TRBV2	TRBJ1-2	CASSGAGAARRYGYTF	TGTGCCAGCAGTGGGGCAGGGGCCGCTCGACGGTATGGCTACACCTTC
NA	16	TRBV15	TRBJ2-7	CATSRDKGLLAYEQYF	TGTGCCACCAGCAGAGATAAGGGGTTACTGGCCTACGAGCAGTACTTC
NA	14	TRBV15	TRBJ2-6	CATSRDQGANVLTF	TGTGCCACCAGCAGAGATCAAGGGGCCAACGTCCTGACTTTC